Below, 2 T cell receptor beta chains from the same sample are listed, as sequenced in a study of T-cell memory formation after mild COVID-19 (dated by TCRdb to about 2021). The library relied on 5' RACE. TCRdb records Illumina NovaSeq 6000 as the sequencer. Through fastp at Q25 and MiXCR, TCRdb rebuilt clones from the public reads, retaining in-frame beta chains. Merged by CDR3 protein, the rows form single entries marked with the most common genes and DNA. This sample gives fewer than 400,000 distinct CDR3 sequences in total; about 15% of them show up just once. About a fifth of the sample lies in the top ten. Material for sequencing was PBMCs or a T cell subset sorted from them (not recorded which). The receptors originated from a man aged 18-30 years who had mild COVID-19 (a few samples of this study predate the infection). The sample titles of this study are shuffled in the database, so cell type and time point are left out; the donor was told from shared clones.

The rearrangement links TRBV5-1 to TRBJ2-1; D unresolved. The CDR3 sequence is 14 residues long. V gave up 4 bases and J gave up 10 bases, with 18 bases separating them. Germline V gives CDR1 SGHRS, CDR2 YFSETQ. The CDR3 DNA reads as TGCGCCAGCAGCGACACCGCCTCCTACCAGGAGCAGTTCTTC. Translating it yields CASSDTASYQEQFF.

The CDR3 reads CASSLRSYEQYF. The CDR3 DNA follows: TGTGCCAGCAGTCTCCGTTCCTACGAGCAGTACTTC. J is TRBJ2-7 and V is TRBV12-3 or TRBV12-4; D is unclear. Trimming shortened V by 5 bases and J by 1 base, and 6 bases separated the two germline ends. The CDR3 consists of 12 residues.